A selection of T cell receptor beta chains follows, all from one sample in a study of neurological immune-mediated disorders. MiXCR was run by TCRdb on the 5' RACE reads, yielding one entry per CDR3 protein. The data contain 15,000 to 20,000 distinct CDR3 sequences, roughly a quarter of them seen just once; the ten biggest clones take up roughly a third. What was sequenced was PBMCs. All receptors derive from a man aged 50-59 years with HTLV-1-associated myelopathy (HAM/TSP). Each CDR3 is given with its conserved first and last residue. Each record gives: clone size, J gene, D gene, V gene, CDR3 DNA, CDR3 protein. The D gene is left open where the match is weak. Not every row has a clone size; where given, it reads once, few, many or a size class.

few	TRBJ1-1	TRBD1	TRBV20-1	TGCAGTGGTCTCAACAGGGGAAGCACTGAAGCTTTCTTT	CSGLNRGSTEAFF
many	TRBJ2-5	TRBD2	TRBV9	TGTGCCAGCAGCGTAGATAGTAGCGGGGGGATGGGAGAGACCCAGTACTTC	CASSVDSSGGMGETQYF
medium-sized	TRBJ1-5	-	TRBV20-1	TGCAGTGCTAGGGCGGGCCTCAATCAGCCCCAGCATTTT	CSARAGLNQPQHF
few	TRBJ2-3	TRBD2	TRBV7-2	TGTGCCAGCAGCGAAAGACTAGCGGGGGTGCTTGATACGCAGTATTTT	CASSERLAGVLDTQYF
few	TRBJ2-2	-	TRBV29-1	TGCAGCGCTGAGGGCGGTTACACCGGGGAGCTGTTTTTT	CSAEGGYTGELFF
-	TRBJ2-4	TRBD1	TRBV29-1	TGCAGCGTTGAAGAACAGGGGGCGCGAAACATTCAGTACTTC	CSVEEQGARNIQYF
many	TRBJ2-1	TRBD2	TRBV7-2	TGTGCCAGCAGCTACCTAGCGGGGGGGTTCAATGAGCAGTTCTTC	CASSYLAGGFNEQFF
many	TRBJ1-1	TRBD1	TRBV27	TGTGCCAGCAGCAAGACAGGGGGCGTGGGTGAAGCTTTCTTT	CASSKTGGVGEAFF
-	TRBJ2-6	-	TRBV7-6	TGTGCCAGCAGCTCCCGTGACGTCCTTGTTTCTGGGGCCAACGTCCTGACTTTC	CASSSRDVLVSGANVLTF
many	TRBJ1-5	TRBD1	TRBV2	TGTGCCAGCAGTGTAGGGCGGATGACAGGGGTTCAGCCCCAGCATTTT	CASSVGRMTGVQPQHF